This T cell receptor (beta chain) was sequenced for a study of T cells after yellow fever vaccination. The CDR3 is 13 residues long. V was cut by 4 bases and J by 4 bases, with 9 bases left in between. Germline V gene data show CDR1 as SGHTA and CDR2 as FQGNSA. In its sample, this clonotype was seen many times. TCRdb redid the calling of the 5' RACE reads with MiXCR, one entry per CDR3 protein. The data show 150,000 to 200,000 distinct CDR3 sequences, roughly 6.2% seen once. This clonotype originated in a young man who received the YFV17D yellow fever vaccine. V gene TRBV7-2 combines with J gene TRBJ2-3; D not certain. Sequenced material: CD4+ T cells sorted from PBMCs, taken on the day of the first yellow fever vaccination. The CDR3 spells CASSSGPPDTQYF. In nucleotides, the CDR3 is TGTGCCAGCAGCTCGGGCCCTCCAGATACGCAGTATTTT.